The 29 T cell receptor beta chains below all came from one sample that was sequenced in a study of T cell responses to AZD1222 COVID-19 vaccine. Sequenced by immunoSEQ multiplex PCR; TCRdb stores in-frame clones only, minus some. Of about 140,000 clones in the sample, around 88% were seen once. Material: peripheral blood, obtained on day 0 of AZD1222 vaccination. The receptors here all came from an adult in good health.

The chain couples TRBV7-9 to TRBJ1-2, with 8 bases aligning to TRBD1. Per germline, CDR1 SEHNR and CDR2 FQNEAQ (reference sequence). The CDR3 is 15 amino acids. The V segment lost 7 bases and the J segment 4 bases; nucleotides outside the gene matches: 11. CDR3 loop: CASTLTGDRSYGYTF. CDR3 nucleotide sequence: TGTGCCAGCACCCTTACCGGGGACAGGTCCTATGGCTACACCTTC.

The chain combines TRBV14 with TRBJ1-2; the D is unclear. The CDR3 length is 12 residues. The V gene lost 1 base and the J gene lost 7 bases, with 7 bases spanning the gap. Germline V CDR1 and CDR2: SGHDN, FVKESK. CDR3 amino acids: CASSQAWSGYTF. The CDR3 nucleotides read TGTGCCAGCAGCCAAGCTTGGAGTGGCTACACCTTC.

The chain recombines TRBV28 with TRBJ1-2; TRBD1 matches 7 bases. With V trimmed by 6 bases and J by 4 bases, 11 bases remained unmatched. The CDR3 is 15 residues long. Germline CDR1 reads MDHEN; CDR2 reads SYDVKM. The CDR3 bases are TGTGCCAGCAGACAGCAGGGGGGGGGACTCTATGGCTACACCTTC. It is translated as CASRQQGGGLYGYTF.

This rearrangement joins TRBV9 to TRBJ1-1; possibly TRBD1 for D (5 bases). V was cut by 0 bases and J by 4 bases, with 10 bases left in between. The CDR3 is made up of 14 amino acids. Germline-derived CDR1 and CDR2 are SGDLS and YYNGEE. This chain's CDR3 is CASSVVGGGTEAFF. The CDR3 DNA sequence: TGTGCCAGCAGCGTAGTGGGGGGGGGCACTGAAGCTTTCTTT.

CDR3 loop: CASSLGGVSAFF. CDR3 coding DNA: TGTGCCAGCAGTTTGGGAGGGGTCAGCGCTTTCTTT. V is TRBV28 and J is TRBJ1-1, with a weak D call TRBD1 (5 bases). The CDR3 runs 12 residues. V dropped 3 bases and J dropped 11 bases, with 13 bases sitting between them. Per the germline V gene, CDR1 is MDHEN and CDR2 is SYDVKM.

V usage is TRBV28 and J usage is TRBJ1-2; tentatively, D is TRBD1 (5 bases). This CDR3 spans 14 amino acids. Germline values: CDR1 MDHEN, CDR2 SYDVKM. The V end was cut by 6 bases, the J end by 4 bases, with 15 bases between. The CDR3 nucleotides are TGTGCCAGCAGCTCAATCGACAGTCCCTATGGCTACACCTTC. Translation gives CASSSIDSPYGYTF.

The chain couples TRBV2 to TRBJ1-1; no clear D gene. Deletions cut 5 bases from V and 7 bases from J, with 11 bases between. Looked up from germline, CDR1 is SNHLY and CDR2 is FYNNEI. This CDR3 contains 12 residues. CDR3 in DNA: TGTGCCAGCAGTCAGGAGGCGGTTGAAGCTTTCTTT. It encodes CASSQEAVEAFF.

The rearrangement uses TRBV5-4 and TRBJ1-2; 10 bases map to TRBD1. Germline V CDR1 and CDR2: SGHNT, YYREEE (reference sequence). The ends lost 3 bases at V and 7 bases at J; junction bases unmatched: 6. The CDR3 is 14 amino acids. DNA for the CDR3: TGTGCCAGCAGCTCACGACAGGGGGCTTTTGGCTACACCTTC. It is translated as CASSSRQGAFGYTF.

V gene TRBV7-2 combines with J gene TRBJ2-3; perhaps TRBD1 as D (5 bases). The CDR3 has 15 residues. Germline loops: CDR1 SGHTA, CDR2 FQGNSA. V gave up 5 bases and J gave up 6 bases, with 18 bases separating them. CDR3 nucleotide sequence: TGTGCCAGCAGCCGGATCCTGGGGCCCGGCGATACGCAGTATTTT. This sequence encodes CASSRILGPGDTQYF.

This chain joins TRBV19 and TRBJ2-3; a possible D gene is TRBD2 (7 bases). V lost 7 bases to trimming and J lost 5 bases, with 16 bases between them. Germline assignment: CDR1 LNHDA and CDR2 SQIVND (reference sequence). The CDR3 has 14 amino acids. DNA of the CDR3: TGTGCCAGTACCCTGGGGGCTAGCGGAGATACGCAGTATTTT. Amino acid sequence: CASTLGASGDTQYF.

The chain is built from TRBV7-7 and TRBJ2-3, with TRBD1 as a possible D gene (5 bases). Germline lookup yields CDR1 SSHAT and CDR2 FNYEAQ (reference sequence). The CDR3 covers 13 residues. V lost 4 bases and J 4 bases, leaving 9 bases between the germline ends. CDR3 sequence (DNA): TGTGCCAGCAGCTCCCAGGGTTCAGATACGCAGTATTTT. Amino acids: CASSSQGSDTQYF. Looking up the rest from reference TRBV7-7 and TRBJ2-3 gives the full variable domain: GAGVSQSPRYKVTKRGQDVTLRCDPISSHATLYWYQQALGQGPEFLTYFNYEAQPDKSGLPSDRFSAERPEGSISTLTIQRTEQRDSAMYRCASSSQGSDTQYFGPGTRLTVL.

This rearrangement joins TRBV5-4 to TRBJ2-3; 8 bases align to TRBD2. CDR1 SGHNT and CDR2 YYREEE come from the germline V gene (reference sequence). The CDR3 has 15 residues. V dropped 0 bases and J dropped 6; count of bases not matched to a gene: 6. Written as DNA, the CDR3 is TGTGCCAGCAGCTTGGAGAGCGGGAGTCGCGATACGCAGTATTTT. It specifies CASSLESGSRDTQYF.

To note about this clone: The junction and the germline gene differ at one end; a read error may be behind it. This chain links TRBV20-1 with TRBJ1-2; D unclear. The CDR3 is 11 residues long. Per germline, CDR1 DFQATT and CDR2 SNEGSKA (reference sequence). Written as DNA, the CDR3 is TGCAGTGCTAGAAATCCCGAGACCGTAGCCTTC. This codes for CSARNPETVAF.

The V gene is TRBV12-5, the J gene TRBJ1-2; D not resolved. The V end was cut by 3 bases, the J end by 1 base, with 18 bases between. Looked up from germline, CDR1 is LGHNT and CDR2 is FRNRAP. CDR3 length: 17 residues. The chain's CDR3 is CASGFSDLVARNYGYTF. The CDR3 nucleotides are TGTGCTAGTGGTTTCTCGGACCTGGTTGCCCGTAACTATGGCTACACCTTC. Drawing the rest from reference TRBV12-5 and TRBJ1-2, the complete variable domain is DARVTQTPRHKVTEMGQEVTMRCQPILGHNTVFWYRQTMMQGLELLAYFRNRAPLDDSGMPKDRFSAEMPDATLATLKIQPSEPRDSAVYFCASGFSDLVARNYGYTFGSGTRLTVV.

V is TRBV5-4 and J is TRBJ2-1; no definite D call. V was cut by 4 bases and J by 5 bases, with 10 bases left in between. Germline-derived CDR1 and CDR2 are SGHNT and YYREEE (reference sequence). The CDR3 runs 13 residues. CDR3 in amino acids: CASSMPIDNEQFF. The CDR3 bases are TGTGCCAGCAGCATGCCTATAGACAATGAGCAGTTCTTC.

The J gene is TRBJ2-5, the V gene TRBV28, with 8 bases aligning to TRBD1. The CDR3 consists of 16 residues. Per germline, CDR1 MDHEN and CDR2 SYDVKM. Unmatched junction bases numbered 10, after V lost 5 bases and J lost 2 bases. The CDR3 coding sequence is TGTGCCAGCAGTCACCTTGGACAGGGCCTACAAGAGACCCAGTACTTC. This translates into CASSHLGQGLQETQYF.

This sequence joins TRBV14 and TRBJ1-1; 8 bases are a match to TRBD1. Germline V gene sequence: CDR1 SGHDN, CDR2 FVKESK. The CDR3 has 15 amino acids. Unmatched junction bases numbered 6, after V lost 2 bases and J lost 4 bases. CDR3 DNA: TGTGCCAGCAGCCAACGGACAGGGAGCGTCACTGAAGCTTTCTTT. Translated, it gives CASSQRTGSVTEAFF.

In this sample, this clone turned up a few times. The sample contains more than one DNA sequence encoding this CDR3. The rearrangement links TRBV6-5 to TRBJ2-7, with TRBD1 identical over 11 bases. V lost 0 bases and J lost 3; bases outside the gene matches: 1. Germline-derived CDR1 and CDR2 are MNHEY and SVGAGI. The CDR3 covers 15 residues. In DNA form, the CDR3 reads TGTGCCAGCAGTTACTCCGGGACAGGGGGCTACGAGCAGTACTTC. Residues: CASSYSGTGGYEQYF.

The genes are TRBV9 and TRBJ2-3, with D tentatively TRBD2 (6 bases). Trimming left V 3 bases short and J 2 bases short, with 13 bases between. CDR1 is SGDLS, CDR2 YYNGEE, per germline. The length of the CDR3 is 15 residues. CDR3 DNA: TGTGCCAGCAGCGGAGGTAGCGGATACACAGATACGCAGTATTTT. Residues: CASSGGSGYTDTQYF.

The chain links TRBV5-4 to TRBJ1-3; TRBD1 matches at 7 bases. Germline V lookup: CDR1 SGHNT, CDR2 YYREEE (reference sequence). This CDR3 contains 18 residues. V lost 1 base and J lost 0; bases outside the gene matches: 10. The CDR3 loop is CASSLYPVDRSSGNTIYF. The CDR3 DNA is TGTGCCAGCAGCTTGTATCCCGTGGACAGGAGCTCTGGAAACACCATATATTTT. The whole variable domain, remainder taken from reference TRBV5-4 and TRBJ1-3, is ETGVTQSPTHLIKTRGQQVTLRCSSQSGHNTVSWYQQALGQGPQFIFQYYREEENGRGNFPPRFSGLQFPNYSSELNVNALELDDSALYLCASSLYPVDRSSGNTIYFGEGSWLTVV.

This sequence joins TRBV7-8 and TRBJ2-2; TRBD2 agrees at 10 bases. Germline CDR1 reads SGHVS; CDR2 reads FQNEAQ. V gave up 5 bases and J gave up 7 bases; unmatched junction bases: 7. There are 15 residues in the CDR3. The CDR3 nucleotides are TGTGCCAGCAGCACGATCCTAGCGGGAGTCGGGGAGCTGTTTTTT. It is translated as CASSTILAGVGELFF.

The J gene is TRBJ1-2, the V gene TRBV7-9, with 7 positions matching TRBD1. The CDR3 sequence is 15 residues long. V was pared by 4 bases and J by 6 bases, with 11 bases of the junction left unmatched. The germline V gene encodes CDR1 SEHNR and CDR2 FQNEAQ (reference sequence). For the CDR3, the DNA is TGTGCCAGCAGCTCAAAGACGGGACAGTTTCATGGCTACACCTTC. As protein: CASSSKTGQFHGYTF. Supplemented by reference TRBV7-9 and TRBJ1-2, the full variable domain reads DTGVSQNPRHKITKRGQNVTFRCDPISEHNRLYWYRQTLGQGPEFLTYFQNEAQLEKSRLLSDRFSAERPKGSFSTLEIQRTEQGDSAMYLCASSSKTGQFHGYTFGSGTRLTVV.

A word on this clone: Other DNA sequences in this specimen translate into the identical CDR3. V is TRBV7-8 and J is TRBJ1-1; D remains unclear. The V and J ends lost 6 bases and 6 bases respectively, with 11 bases between them. Germline loops: CDR1 SGHVS, CDR2 FQNEAQ. The CDR3 runs 12 residues. CDR3 protein: CASSPGVPEAFF. CDR3 bases: TGTGCCAGCAGTCCGGGCGTACCTGAAGCTTTCTTT.

This clone was recorded a few times. The rearrangement uses TRBV14 and TRBJ2-3; no firm D call. V dropped 4 bases and J dropped 4 bases, with 15 bases sitting between them. CDR1 SGHDN and CDR2 FVKESK come from the germline V gene. This CDR3 comprises 15 residues. Written as DNA, the CDR3 is TGTGCCAGCAGCCCCTACATAAGTTGGGCAGATACGCAGTATTTT. Its protein product is CASSPYISWADTQYF. The full variable domain, rest sourced from reference TRBV14 and TRBJ2-3, is EAGVTQFPSHSVIEKGQTVTLRCDPISGHDNLYWYRRVMGKEIKFLLHFVKESKQDESGMPNNRFLAERTGGTYSTLKVQPAELEDSGVYFCASSPYISWADTQYFGPGTRLTVL.

CDR3 nucleotide sequence: TGTGCCAGCAGTTACTCGATTCTGGAGCAGTACTTC. Amino acid sequence: CASSYSILEQYF. V is TRBV6-2 or TRBV6-3 and J is TRBJ2-7; no clear D. Trimming shortened V by 0 bases and J by 7 bases, and 7 bases separated the two germline ends. From germline, CDR1 is MNHEY and CDR2 SVGEGT. This CDR3 comprises 12 residues.

As concerns this clone: This sample includes further DNA sequences coding for the same CDR3. V usage is TRBV19 and J usage is TRBJ1-2; D ambiguous. This CDR3 region has 14 residues. V lost 1 base and J 1 base, leaving 7 bases between the germline ends. Germline CDR1 and CDR2: LNHDA and SQIVND (reference sequence). The CDR3 nucleotides are TGTGCCAGTAGTATAGTCGGCGGTAACTATGGCTACACCTTC. It yields the protein CASSIVGGNYGYTF.

The V call is TRBV6-2 or TRBV6-3, the J call TRBJ1-5; D is unresolved. Germline CDR1 reads MNHEY; CDR2 reads SVGEGT. V lost 3 bases to trimming and J lost 7 bases, with 10 bases between them. This CDR3 has 13 amino acids. Here the CDR3 DNA reads TGTGCCAGCAGTTATGTTCCCGCGCAGCCCCAGCATTTT. Its translation: CASSYVPAQPQHF.

V is TRBV6-5 and J is TRBJ1-4, with D possibly matching TRBD1 (5 bases). Germline V gene lookup returns CDR1 MNHEY and CDR2 SVGAGI. Trimming took off 3 bases at V and 2 bases at J, with 10 bases between the two ends. The CDR3 length is 15 residues. CDR3: CASSYQGGTNEKLFF. For the CDR3, the DNA is TGTGCCAGCAGTTATCAGGGAGGCACTAATGAAAAACTGTTTTTT.

The CDR3 DNA reads TGTGCCAGCGCCTCACCTCCGGGAGAGCAGTTCTTC. This codes for CASASPPGEQFF. The chain has TRBV2 and TRBJ2-1; weak D call: TRBD2 (5 bases). The V gene's germline CDR1 is SNHLY and CDR2 FYNNEI. The CDR3 runs to 12 residues. V lost 8 bases and J lost 10, with 15 bases in between.